This TCR beta chain was sequenced for a study of control samples from healthy donors and cancer patients. The CDR3 spans 17 residues. In germline, CDR1 is SGHNT, CDR2 YYREEE (reference sequence). The ends were cut back, 3 bases at V and 3 bases at J, with 21 bases in the middle. The data were produced by immunoSEQ multiplex PCR, yet TCRdb's version contains in-frame clones alone and is incomplete. Here the sample spans about 110,000 clones, about 80% being singletons. Specimen: blood. This TCR came from a man aged 18 to 30 in good health. This chain connects TRBV5-4 to TRBJ2-5, with D maybe TRBD1 (5 bases). The CDR3 spells CASSWDIDRGDKETQYF. CDR3 nucleotides: TGTGCCAGCAGCTGGGATATCGACAGAGGAGATAAAGAGACCCAGTACTTC.